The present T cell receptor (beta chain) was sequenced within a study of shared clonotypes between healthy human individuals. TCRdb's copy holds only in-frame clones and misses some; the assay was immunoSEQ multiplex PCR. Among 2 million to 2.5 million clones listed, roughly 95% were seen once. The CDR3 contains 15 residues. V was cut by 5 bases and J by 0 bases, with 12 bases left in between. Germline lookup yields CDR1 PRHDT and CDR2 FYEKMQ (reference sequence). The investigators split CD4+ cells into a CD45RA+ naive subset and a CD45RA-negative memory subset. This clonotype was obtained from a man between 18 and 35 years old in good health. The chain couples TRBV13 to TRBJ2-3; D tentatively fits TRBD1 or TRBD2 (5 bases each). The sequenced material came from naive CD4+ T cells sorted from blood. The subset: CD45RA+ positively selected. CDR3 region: CASSQRGPSTDTQYF. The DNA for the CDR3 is TGTGCCAGCAGCCAACGGGGACCTAGCACAGATACGCAGTATTTT.